This entry features one T cell receptor (beta chain) sequence. The data derive from a study of shared clonotypes between healthy human individuals. V dropped 1 base and J dropped 8 bases, with 21 bases sitting between them. CDR1 is MDHEN and CDR2 is SYDVKM in the germline V gene. The CDR3 length is 17 residues. The data were produced by immunoSEQ multiplex PCR, yet TCRdb's version contains in-frame clones alone and is incomplete. The table lists around 200,000 clones, around 63% of them singletons, with 10% in the top ten. This sequence was found in a man aged 25-45 years in good health. Sequencing used memory CD4+ T cells sorted from blood. The subset: CD45RA-negative fraction. The V and J genes are TRBV28 and TRBJ1-3; tentatively, D is TRBD1 (5 bases). CDR3 in DNA: TGTGCCAGCAGTTTATATGCCCCCCGGGACTGGGAGGACACCATATATTTT. Translated: CASSLYAPRDWEDTIYF.